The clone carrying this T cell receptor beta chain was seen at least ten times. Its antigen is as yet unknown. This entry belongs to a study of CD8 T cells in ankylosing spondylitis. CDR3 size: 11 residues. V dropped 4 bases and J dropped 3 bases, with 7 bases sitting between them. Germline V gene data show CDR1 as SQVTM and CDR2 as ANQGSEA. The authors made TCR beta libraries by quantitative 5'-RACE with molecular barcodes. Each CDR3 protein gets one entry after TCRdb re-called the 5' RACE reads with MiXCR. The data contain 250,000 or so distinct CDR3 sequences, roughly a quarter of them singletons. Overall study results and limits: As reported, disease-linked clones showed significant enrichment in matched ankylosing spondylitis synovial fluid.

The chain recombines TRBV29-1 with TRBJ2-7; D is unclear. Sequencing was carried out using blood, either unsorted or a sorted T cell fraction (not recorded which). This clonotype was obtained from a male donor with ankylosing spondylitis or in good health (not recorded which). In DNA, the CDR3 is TGCAGCGTTGGGGTCGTCTACGAGCAGTACTTC. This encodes CSVGVVYEQYF.